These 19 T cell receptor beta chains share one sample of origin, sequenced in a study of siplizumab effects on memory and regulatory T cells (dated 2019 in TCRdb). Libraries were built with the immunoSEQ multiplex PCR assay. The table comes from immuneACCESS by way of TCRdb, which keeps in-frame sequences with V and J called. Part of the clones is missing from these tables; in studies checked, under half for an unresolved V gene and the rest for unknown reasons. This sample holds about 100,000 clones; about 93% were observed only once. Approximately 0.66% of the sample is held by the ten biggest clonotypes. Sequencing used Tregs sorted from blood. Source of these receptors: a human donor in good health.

CDR3 bases: TGTGCCAGCAGCGTAGTGGTCAACTCTGTCGAGCAGTTCTTC. It codes for CASSVVVNSVEQFF. The chain joins TRBV9 to TRBJ2-1; D unresolved. V shed 0 bases and J shed 10 bases, with 14 bases lying between them. Per the germline V gene, CDR1 is SGDLS and CDR2 is YYNGEE. The CDR3 is 14 residues long.

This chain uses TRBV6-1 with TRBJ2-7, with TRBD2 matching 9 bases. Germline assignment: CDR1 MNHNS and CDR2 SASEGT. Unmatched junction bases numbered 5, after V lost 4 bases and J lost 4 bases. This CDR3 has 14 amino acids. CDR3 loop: CASSGSGRSYEQYF. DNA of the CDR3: TGTGCCAGCAGTGGTAGCGGGAGATCATACGAGCAGTACTTC.

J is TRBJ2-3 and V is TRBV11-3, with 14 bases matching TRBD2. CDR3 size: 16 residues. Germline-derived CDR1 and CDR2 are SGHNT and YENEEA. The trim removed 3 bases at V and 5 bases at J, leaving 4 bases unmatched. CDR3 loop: CASSLGLAGVQDTQYF. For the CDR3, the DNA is TGTGCCAGCAGCTTGGGACTAGCGGGAGTTCAAGATACGCAGTATTTT.

The CDR3 nucleotides read TGTGCCAGCAGCTTAGTGGGTTACAGTAATGGCTACACCTTC. Amino acid sequence: CASSLVGYSNGYTF. This sequence joins TRBV7-9 and TRBJ1-2; no definite D call. Germline-derived CDR1 and CDR2 are SEHNR and FQNEAQ (reference sequence). This CDR3 spans 14 amino acids. The V gene lost 1 base and the J gene lost 6 bases, with 12 bases spanning the gap.

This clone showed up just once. The CDR3 loop reads CASSIANIQYF. The DNA for the CDR3 is TGTGCCAGCAGTATCGCGAACATTCAGTACTTC. The chain has TRBV2 and TRBJ2-4; D is uncertain. V was shortened by 5 bases and J by 7 bases, with 6 bases between the two germline ends. The germline V gene encodes CDR1 SNHLY and CDR2 FYNNEI. There are 11 residues in the CDR3.

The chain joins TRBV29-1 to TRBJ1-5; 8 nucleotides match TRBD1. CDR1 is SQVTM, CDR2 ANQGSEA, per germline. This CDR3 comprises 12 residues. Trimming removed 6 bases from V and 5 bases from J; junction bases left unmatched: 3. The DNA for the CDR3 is TGCAGCGTCGGGACAGGTTATCAGCCCCAGCATTTT. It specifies CSVGTGYQPQHF. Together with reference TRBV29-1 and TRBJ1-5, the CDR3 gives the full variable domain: SAVISQKPSRDICQRGTSLTIQCQVDSQVTMMFWYRQQPGQSLTLIATANQGSEATYESGFVIDKFPISRPNLTFSTLTVSNMSPEDSSIYLCSVGTGYQPQHFGDGTRLSIL.

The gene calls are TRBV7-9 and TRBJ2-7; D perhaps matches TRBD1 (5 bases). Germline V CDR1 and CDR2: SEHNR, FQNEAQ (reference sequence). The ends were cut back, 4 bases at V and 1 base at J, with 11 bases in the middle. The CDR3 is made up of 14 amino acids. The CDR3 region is CASSSGRESYEQYF. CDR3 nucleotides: TGTGCCAGCAGCTCTGGCAGGGAATCCTACGAGCAGTACTTC. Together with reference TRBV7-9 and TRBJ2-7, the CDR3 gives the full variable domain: DTGVSQNPRHKITKRGQNVTFRCDPISEHNRLYWYRQTLGQGPEFLTYFQNEAQLEKSRLLSDRFSAERPKGSFSTLEIQRTEQGDSAMYLCASSSGRESYEQYFGPGTRLTVT.

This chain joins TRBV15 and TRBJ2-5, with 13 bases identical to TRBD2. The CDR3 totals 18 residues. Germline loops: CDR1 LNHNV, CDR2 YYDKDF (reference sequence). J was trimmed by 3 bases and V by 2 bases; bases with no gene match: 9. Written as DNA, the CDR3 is TGTGCCACCAGCAGACGGACTAGCGGGAGAGGTGTAGAAGAGACCCAGTACTTC. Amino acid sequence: CATSRRTSGRGVEETQYF.

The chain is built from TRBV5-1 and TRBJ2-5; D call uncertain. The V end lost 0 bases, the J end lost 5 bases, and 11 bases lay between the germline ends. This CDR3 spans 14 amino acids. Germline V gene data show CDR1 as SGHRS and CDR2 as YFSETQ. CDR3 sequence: CASSLATGRETQYF. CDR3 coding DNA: TGCGCCAGCAGCTTGGCCACTGGTAGGGAGACCCAGTACTTC.

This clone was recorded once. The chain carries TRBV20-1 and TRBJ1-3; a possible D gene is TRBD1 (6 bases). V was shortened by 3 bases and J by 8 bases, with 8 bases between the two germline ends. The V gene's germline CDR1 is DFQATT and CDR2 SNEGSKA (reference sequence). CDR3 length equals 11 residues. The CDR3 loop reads CSARWTDTIYF. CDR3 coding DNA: TGCAGTGCTAGGTGGACAGACACCATATATTTT.

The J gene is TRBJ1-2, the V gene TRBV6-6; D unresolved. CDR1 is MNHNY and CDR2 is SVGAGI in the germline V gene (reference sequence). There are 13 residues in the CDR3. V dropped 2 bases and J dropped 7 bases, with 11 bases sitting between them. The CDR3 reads CASSYDIFSGYTF. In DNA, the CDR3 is TGTGCCAGCAGTTACGATATATTTTCTGGCTACACCTTC.

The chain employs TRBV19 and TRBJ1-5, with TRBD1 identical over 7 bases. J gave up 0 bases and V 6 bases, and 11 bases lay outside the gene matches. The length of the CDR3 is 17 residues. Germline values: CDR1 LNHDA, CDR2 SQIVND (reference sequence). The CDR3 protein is CASRSGGFTSSNQPQHF. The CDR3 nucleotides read TGTGCCAGTAGGTCAGGGGGTTTCACTTCTAGCAATCAGCCCCAGCATTTT.

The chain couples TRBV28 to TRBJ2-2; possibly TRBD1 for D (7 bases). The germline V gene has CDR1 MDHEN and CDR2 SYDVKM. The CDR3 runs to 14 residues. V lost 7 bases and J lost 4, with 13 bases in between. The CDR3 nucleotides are TGTGCCAGCACCCAGGGGGGAAGCACCGGGGAGCTGTTTTTT. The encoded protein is CASTQGGSTGELFF.

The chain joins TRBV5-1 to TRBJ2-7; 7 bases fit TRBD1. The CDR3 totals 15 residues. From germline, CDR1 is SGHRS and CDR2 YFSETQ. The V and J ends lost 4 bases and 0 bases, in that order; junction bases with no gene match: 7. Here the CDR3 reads CASSARDSVSYEQYF. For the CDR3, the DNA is TGCGCCAGCAGCGCTCGGGACAGCGTCTCCTACGAGCAGTACTTC.

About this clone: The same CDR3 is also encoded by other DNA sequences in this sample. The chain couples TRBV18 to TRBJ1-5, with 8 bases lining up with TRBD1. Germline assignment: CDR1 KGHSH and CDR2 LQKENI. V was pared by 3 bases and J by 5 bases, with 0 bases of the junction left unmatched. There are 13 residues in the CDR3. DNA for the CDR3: TGTGCCAGCTCACCGACAGGGGATCAGCCCCAGCATTTT. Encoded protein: CASSPTGDQPQHF.

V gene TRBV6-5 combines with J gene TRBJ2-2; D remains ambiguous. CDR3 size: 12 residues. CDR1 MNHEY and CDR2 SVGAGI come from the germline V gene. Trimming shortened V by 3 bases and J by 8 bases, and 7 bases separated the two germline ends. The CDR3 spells CASSYAEGELFF. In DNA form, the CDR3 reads TGTGCCAGCAGTTATGCGGAGGGGGAGCTGTTTTTT.

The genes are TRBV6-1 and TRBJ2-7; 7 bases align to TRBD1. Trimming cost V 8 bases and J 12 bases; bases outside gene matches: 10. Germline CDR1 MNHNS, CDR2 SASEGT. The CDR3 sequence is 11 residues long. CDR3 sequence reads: CASVTVGTVYF. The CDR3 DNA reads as TGTGCCAGCGTCACAGTCGGGACAGTGTACTTC.

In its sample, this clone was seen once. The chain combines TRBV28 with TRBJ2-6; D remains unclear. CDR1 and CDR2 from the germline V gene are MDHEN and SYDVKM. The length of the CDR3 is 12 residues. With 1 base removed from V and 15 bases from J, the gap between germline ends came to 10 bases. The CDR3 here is CASSLYRQPLTF. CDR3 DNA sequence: TGTGCCAGCAGTTTATATCGGCAGCCCCTGACTTTC.

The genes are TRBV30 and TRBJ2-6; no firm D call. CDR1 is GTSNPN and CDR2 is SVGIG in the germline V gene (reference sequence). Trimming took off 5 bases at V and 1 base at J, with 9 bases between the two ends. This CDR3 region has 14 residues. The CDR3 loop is CAWENGSGANVLTF. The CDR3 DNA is TGTGCCTGGGAAAATGGATCTGGGGCCAACGTCCTGACTTTC.